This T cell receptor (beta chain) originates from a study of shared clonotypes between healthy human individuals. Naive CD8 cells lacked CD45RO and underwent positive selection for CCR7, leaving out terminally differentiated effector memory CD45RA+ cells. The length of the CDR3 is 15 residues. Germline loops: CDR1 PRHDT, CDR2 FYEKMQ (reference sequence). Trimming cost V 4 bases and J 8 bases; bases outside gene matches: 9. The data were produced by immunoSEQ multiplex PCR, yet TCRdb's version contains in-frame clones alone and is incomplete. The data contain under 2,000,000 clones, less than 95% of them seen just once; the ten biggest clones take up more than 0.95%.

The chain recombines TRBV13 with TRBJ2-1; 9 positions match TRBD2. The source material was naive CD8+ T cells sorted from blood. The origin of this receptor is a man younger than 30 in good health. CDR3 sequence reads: CASSSVASGAHEQFF. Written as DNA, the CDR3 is TGTGCCAGCAGCTCTGTGGCTAGCGGGGCCCATGAGCAGTTCTTC.